Listed below are T cell receptor beta chains from one sample, sequenced in a study of T-cell memory formation after mild COVID-19. TCRdb fed the 5' RACE reads into MiXCR, producing one record per CDR3 protein. This table has about 610,000 distinct CDR3 sequences, roughly a sixth appearing once. Sequenced material: PBMCs or a T cell subset sorted from them (not recorded which). The origin of the receptors is an adult woman who had mild COVID-19 (a few samples of this study predate the infection). Cell type and time point are not known. Each CDR3 is given without its conserved first and last residue.

v_call: TRBV3-1
cdr3_aa: ASSPSPGDNEQF

v_call: TRBV7-8
cdr3_aa: ASSSRFQGTPSTDTQY

v_call: TRBV5-1
cdr3_aa: ASRGEAYEQY

v_call: TRBV7-2
cdr3_aa: ASSFQSNNSPLH

v_call: TRBV20-1
cdr3_aa: SAGQFSTEAQY

v_call: TRBV18
cdr3_aa: ASSSKQGNEQF

v_call: TRBV19
cdr3_aa: ASRKGDNQPQH

v_call: TRBV24-1
cdr3_aa: ATSDNRGRSNEQF

v_call: TRBV7-3
cdr3_aa: ASSLTGEGAGNTIY

v_call: TRBV19
cdr3_aa: ASSKAASAKDTQY

v_call: TRBV3-1
cdr3_aa: ASRSSGETQY

v_call: TRBV3-1
cdr3_aa: ASSFSGRELF

v_call: TRBV18
cdr3_aa: ASSMSGPNSNQPQH

v_call: TRBV5-1
cdr3_aa: ASSEPDYSIIPYEQY

v_call: TRBV7-9
cdr3_aa: ASSFVLAGGPETQY

v_call: TRBV4-1
cdr3_aa: ASSQEGQSGNTIY

v_call: TRBV18
cdr3_aa: ASSSGPDNEQF

v_call: TRBV9
cdr3_aa: ASSAGTSPSSQY

v_call: TRBV5-1
cdr3_aa: ASTASDRLEQY

v_call: TRBV20-1
cdr3_aa: SARSSEEKLF

v_call: TRBV2
cdr3_aa: ATGLAGETQY

v_call: TRBV10-3
cdr3_aa: AISEPGLAGVLGETQY

v_call: TRBV6-5
cdr3_aa: ASSYLASGVEAQY

v_call: TRBV27
cdr3_aa: ASSSGQGARTEAF

v_call: TRBV7-9
cdr3_aa: ASTKPGAHNTGELF

v_call: TRBV12-3/TRBV12-4
cdr3_aa: ASSLRLAGVPDTQY

v_call: TRBV6-1
cdr3_aa: ASSGLAVQTDTQY